These 5 T cell receptor beta chains originate from one sample sequenced in a study of tumor-infiltrating lymphocytes in oesophageal squamous cell carcinoma. TCRdb processed the PCR reads anew with MiXCR; each CDR3 protein has one entry. The sample consists of roughly 23,000 distinct CDR3 sequences, approximately 35% of them appearing once. The sample consisted of esophageal tumor tissue. The receptors come from a female donor with esophageal squamous cell carcinoma.

A few counts support this clonotype. Just one base apart from a much larger clone, this may be a read error. The V gene is TRBV28, the J gene TRBJ2-7; tentatively, D is TRBD1 (6 bases). CDR3 length: 14 residues. Germline V gives CDR1 MDHEN, CDR2 SYDVKM. V lost 7 bases to trimming and J lost 7 bases, with 20 bases between them. The CDR3 region is CASTYGGLVGEQYF. CDR3 sequence (DNA): TGTGCCAGCACCTATGGGGGCTTGGTGGGTGAGCAGTACTTC.

V gene TRBV7-2 combines with J gene TRBJ2-7; the D gene could be TRBD1 or TRBD2 (5 bases each). The CDR3 totals 11 residues. Germline values: CDR1 SGHTA, CDR2 FQGNSA. The germline V and J ends were trimmed by 3 bases and 9 bases, with 9 bases remaining between them. The CDR3 DNA sequence: TGTGCCAGCAGCTTGGGGGTTGGGCAGTACTTC. Translating gives CASSLGVGQYF.

By share, this clonotype counts as medium-sized. The V call is TRBV7-2, the J call TRBJ2-7; possible D gene TRBD2, 7 bases. The CDR3 is 13 amino acids. Per germline, CDR1 SGHTA and CDR2 FQGNSA. V was shortened by 4 bases and J by 9 bases, with 16 bases between the two germline ends. The CDR3 reads CASSSGARGGQYF. CDR3 DNA: TGTGCCAGCAGCTCGGGGGCGCGCGGGGGGCAGTACTTC.

This chain joins TRBV19 and TRBJ1-1; the match to TRBD1 covers 12 bases. Trimming took 4 bases from V and 7 from J; bases not matched to a gene: 13. CDR3 length equals 17 residues. CDR1 and CDR2 from the germline V gene are LNHDA and SQIVND (reference sequence). DNA of the CDR3: TGTGCCAGTAGTACGGGGACAGGGGGCATCAGAGAAGTTGAAGCTTTCTTT. This encodes CASSTGTGGIREVEAFF.

The CDR3 is CASSSPREPNEKLFF. The CDR3 nucleotides are TGTGCCAGTAGTAGCCCCCGGGAGCCTAATGAAAAACTGTTTTTT. This chain uses TRBV19 with TRBJ1-4, with unresolved D. Trimming stripped 4 bases from V and 3 bases from J, with 12 bases between. The CDR3 runs to 15 residues. The germline CDR1 and CDR2 sequences are LNHDA and SQIVND (reference sequence).